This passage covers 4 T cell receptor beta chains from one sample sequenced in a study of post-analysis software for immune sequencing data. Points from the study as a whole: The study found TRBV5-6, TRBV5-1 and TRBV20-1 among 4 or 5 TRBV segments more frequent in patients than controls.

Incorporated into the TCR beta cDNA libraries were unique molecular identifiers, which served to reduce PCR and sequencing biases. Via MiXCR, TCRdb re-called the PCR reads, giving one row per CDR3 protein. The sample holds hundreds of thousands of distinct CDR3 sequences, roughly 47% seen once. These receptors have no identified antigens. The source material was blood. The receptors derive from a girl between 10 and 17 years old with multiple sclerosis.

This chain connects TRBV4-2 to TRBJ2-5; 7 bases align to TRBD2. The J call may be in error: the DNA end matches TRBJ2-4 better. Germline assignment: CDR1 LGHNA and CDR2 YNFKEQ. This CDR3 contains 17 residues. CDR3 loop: CASSQGRGLVGKNIQYF. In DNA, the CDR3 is TGTGCCAGCAGCCAAGGCAGAGGACTAGTGGGCAAAAACATTCAGTACTTC.

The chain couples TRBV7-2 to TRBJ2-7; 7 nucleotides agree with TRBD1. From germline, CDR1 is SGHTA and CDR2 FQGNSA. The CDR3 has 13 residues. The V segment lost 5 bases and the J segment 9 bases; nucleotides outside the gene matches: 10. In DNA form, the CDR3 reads TGTGCCAGCAGCCCGAGGGACAGAGACCGGCAGTACTTC. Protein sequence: CASSPRDRDRQYF.

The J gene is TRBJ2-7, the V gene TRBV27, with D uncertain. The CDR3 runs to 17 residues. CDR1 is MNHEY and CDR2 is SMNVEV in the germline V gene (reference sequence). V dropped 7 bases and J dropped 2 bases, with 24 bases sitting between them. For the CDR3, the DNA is TGTGCCAGCACCGAAGGGTCCGGCAGGCTTGTTCCCTACGAGCAGTACTTC. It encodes CASTEGSGRLVPYEQYF.

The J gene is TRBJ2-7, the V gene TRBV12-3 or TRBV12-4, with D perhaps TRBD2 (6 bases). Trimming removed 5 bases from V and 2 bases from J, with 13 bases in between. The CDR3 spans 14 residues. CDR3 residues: CASSKGGSTYEQYF. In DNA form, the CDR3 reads TGTGCCAGCAGTAAGGGAGGCAGCACCTACGAGCAGTACTTC.